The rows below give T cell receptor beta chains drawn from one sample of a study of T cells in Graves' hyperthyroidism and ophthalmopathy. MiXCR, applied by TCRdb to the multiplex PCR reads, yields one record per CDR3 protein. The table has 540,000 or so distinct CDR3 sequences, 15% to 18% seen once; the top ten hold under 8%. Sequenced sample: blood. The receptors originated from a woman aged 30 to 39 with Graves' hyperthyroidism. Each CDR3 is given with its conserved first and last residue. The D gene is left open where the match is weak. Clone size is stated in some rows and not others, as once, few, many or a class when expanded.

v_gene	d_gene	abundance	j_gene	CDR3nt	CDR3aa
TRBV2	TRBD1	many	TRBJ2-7	TGTGCCAGCCAAGGACAGGGTTACGAGCAGTACTTC	CASQGQGYEQYF
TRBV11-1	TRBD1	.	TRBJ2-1	TGTGCCAGCAGCTCGGGACAGACTATTTACAATGAGCAGTTCTTC	CASSSGQTIYNEQFF
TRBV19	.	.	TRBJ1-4	TGTGCCAGTAGTACCCCGTCCGGGATTAATGAAAAACTGTTTTTT	CASSTPSGINEKLFF
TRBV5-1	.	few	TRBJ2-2	TGCGCCAGCAGCTTGGCCGCCCTGAGGGCCGGGGAGCTGTTTTTT	CASSLAALRAGELFF
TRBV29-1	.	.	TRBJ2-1	TGCAGCGTTGAAGAGGGTATCAGGGGAAGCGCCGGAGCGGTTGAGCAGTTCTTC	CSVEEGIRGSAGAVEQFF
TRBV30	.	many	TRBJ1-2	TGTGCCTGGAGGCCCCACAGGGACTATGGCTACACCTTC	CAWRPHRDYGYTF
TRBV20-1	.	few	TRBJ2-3	TGCAGTGCCCTCAGTACTTCGCGGCCCTATAGCACAGATACGCAGTATTTT	CSALSTSRPYSTDTQYF
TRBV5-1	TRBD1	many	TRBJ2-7	TGCGCCAGCAGTCGGTCTGACACAGGGGGAATCTACGAGCAGTACTTC	CASSRSDTGGIYEQYF
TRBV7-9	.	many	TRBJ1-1	TGTGCCAGCAGTCCTATTCGGTACACTGAAGCTTTCTTT	CASSPIRYTEAFF
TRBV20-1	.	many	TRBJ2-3	TGCAGTGCTAGAGATCTCGGGGGAGCCGACACAGATACGCAGTATTTT	CSARDLGGADTDTQYF
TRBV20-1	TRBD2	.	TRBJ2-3	TGCAGTGCTGCCCAACTAGGACTAGCGGACCGTTCAGGAGATACGCAGTATTTT	CSAAQLGLADRSGDTQYF
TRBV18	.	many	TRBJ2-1	TGTGCCAGCTCACTGGACTATTCGAATGAGCAGTTCTTC	CASSLDYSNEQFF
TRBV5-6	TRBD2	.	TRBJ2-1	TGTGCCAGCAGCTTGGAGGCTAGCGGGGACTCCTACAATGAGCAGTTCTTC	CASSLEASGDSYNEQFF
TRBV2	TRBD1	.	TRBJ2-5	TGTGCCAGCAGTGAGGCCGGGACAGGGGATATCCAAGAGACCCAGTACTTC	CASSEAGTGDIQETQYF
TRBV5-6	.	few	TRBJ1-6	TGTGCCAGCAGCTTCGACCAGGCCCCTCATTCACCCCTCCACTTT	CASSFDQAPHSPLHF
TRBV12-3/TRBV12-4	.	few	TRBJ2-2	TGTGCCAGCAGCCCCCGAACTGGTACCGGGGAGCTGTTTTTT	CASSPRTGTGELFF
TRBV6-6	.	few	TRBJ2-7	TGTACCAGCAGTTACTCGCGACAGAGGAACTGCGAGCAGTACTTC	CTSSYSRQRNCEQYF
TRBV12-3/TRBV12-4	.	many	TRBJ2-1	TGTGCCAGCAGTTTTGTCTGGGGTGAGCAGTTCTTC	CASSFVWGEQFF
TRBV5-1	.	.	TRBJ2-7	TGCGCCAGCAGCTTGGATCGGTTCTCCTACGAGCAGTACTTC	CASSLDRFSYEQYF
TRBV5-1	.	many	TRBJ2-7	TGCGCCAGCAGCGTAGGACCGACGGCCGATTACGAGCAGTACTTC	CASSVGPTADYEQYF
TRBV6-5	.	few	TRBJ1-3	TGTGCCAGCAGTTTACGGCTAAACACCATATATTTT	CASSLRLNTIYF
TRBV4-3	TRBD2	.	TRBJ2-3	TGCGCCAGCAGCGCGGGAGTCCCCACAGATACGCAGTATTTT	CASSAGVPTDTQYF
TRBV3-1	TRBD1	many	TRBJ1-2	TGTGCCAGCAGCCCGACAGGGAGGGATGGCTACACCTTC	CASSPTGRDGYTF
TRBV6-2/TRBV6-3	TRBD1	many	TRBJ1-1	TGTGCCAGCAGGTCAGGGGGCTACACTGAAGCTTTCTTT	CASRSGGYTEAFF
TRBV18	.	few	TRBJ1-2	TGTGCCAGCTCACCCGGGTCGGCTGGGGCTGGCCATGGCTACACCTTC	CASSPGSAGAGHGYTF
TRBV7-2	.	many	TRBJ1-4	TGTGCCAGCAGCTTAGGGACGCAGAAAGAAAAACTGTTTTTT	CASSLGTQKEKLFF
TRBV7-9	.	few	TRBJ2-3	TGTGCCAGCAGCGAAACCGGAGGGGGTTTCACAGATACGCAGTATTTT	CASSETGGGFTDTQYF
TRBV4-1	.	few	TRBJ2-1	TGCGCCAGCAGCCAAGACGCCTCGATTGAGCAGTTCTTC	CASSQDASIEQFF
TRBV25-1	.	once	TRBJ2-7	TGTGCCAGCAGTTGGTTCTCCGAGCAGTACTTC	CASSWFSEQYF
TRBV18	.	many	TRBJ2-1	TGTGCCAGCTCACCTTTCGAAGGGTCCGACAATGAGCAGTTCTTC	CASSPFEGSDNEQFF
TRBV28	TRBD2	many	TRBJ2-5	TGTGCCAGCAGTTTAACTAGCGGGAGTGCGGAGACCCAGTACTTC	CASSLTSGSAETQYF
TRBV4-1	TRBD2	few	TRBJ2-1	TGCGCCAGCAGGCAACCCGGGACTAGCGGTTACAATGAGCAGTTCTTC	CASRQPGTSGYNEQFF
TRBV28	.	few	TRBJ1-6	TGTGCCAGCAGTTTCCCACAGCCAAATTCACCCCTCCACTTT	CASSFPQPNSPLHF
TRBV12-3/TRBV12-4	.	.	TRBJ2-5	TGTGCCAGCAGTTTACGCTCCCCCGGGACCCAGTACTTC	CASSLRSPGTQYF
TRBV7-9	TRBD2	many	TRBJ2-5	TGTGCCAGCAGCCCACCAGGACTAGCGGGAGGCCAAGAGACCCAGTACTTC	CASSPPGLAGGQETQYF
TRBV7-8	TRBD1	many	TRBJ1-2	TGTGCCAGCAGCTTACAGGGGGCGGGGAACTATGGCTACACCTTC	CASSLQGAGNYGYTF
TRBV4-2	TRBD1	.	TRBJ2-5	TGTGCCAGCAGCCATCCCGGGACAGGGCTGAAGACCCAGTACTTC	CASSHPGTGLKTQYF
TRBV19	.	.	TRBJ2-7	TGTGCCAGTAGTTCCCGACAGACCTACGAGCAGTACTTC	CASSSRQTYEQYF
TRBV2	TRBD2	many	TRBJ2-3	TGTGCCAGCACGCGGGAGGGCCTGAAGGGCACAGATACGCAGTATTTT	CASTREGLKGTDTQYF
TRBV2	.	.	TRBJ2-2	TGTGCCAGCAGTGAGCAGGGCTTCAGCACCGGGGAGCTGTTTTTT	CASSEQGFSTGELFF
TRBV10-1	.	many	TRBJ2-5	TGCGCCAGCAGTGAGGATTGGGCCGGAACCCAGTACTTC	CASSEDWAGTQYF
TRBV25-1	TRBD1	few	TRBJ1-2	TGTGCCAGCAGTGACGGGGGACAGGGGGCACTTGGCTACACCTTC	CASSDGGQGALGYTF
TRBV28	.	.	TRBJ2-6	TGTGCCAGCAGGGGGGGGGGCATGGGGTCTGGGGCCAACGTCCTGACTTTC	CASRGGGMGSGANVLTF
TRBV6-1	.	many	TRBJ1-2	TGTGCCAGCAGTACACAGGGTGGCTTCGGCTACACCTTC	CASSTQGGFGYTF
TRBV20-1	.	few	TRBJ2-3	TGCAGTGCTACCCCAGGCTTGGATACGCAGTATTTT	CSATPGLDTQYF
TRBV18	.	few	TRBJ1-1	TGTGCCAGCTCACCCAGGGGAGTCGGGATCATGAACACTGAAGCTTTCTTT	CASSPRGVGIMNTEAFF
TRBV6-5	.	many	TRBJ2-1	TGTGCCAGCAGTTACAGGCAGGACTACAATGAGCAGTTCTTC	CASSYRQDYNEQFF
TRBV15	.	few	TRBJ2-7	TGTGCCACCAGCGGGGGGAGAGCAGCCGCCCCCTACGAGCAGTACTTC	CATSGGRAAAPYEQYF
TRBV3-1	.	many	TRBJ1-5	TGTGCCAGCAGCCAAGGATGGGGCAATCAGCCCCAGCATTTT	CASSQGWGNQPQHF
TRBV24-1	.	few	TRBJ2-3	TGTGCCACCAGTGACCCAGGGCAGGTAACGCAGTATTTT	CATSDPGQVTQYF
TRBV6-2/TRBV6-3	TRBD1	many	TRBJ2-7	TGTGCCAGCAGTTACGCTGCGACAGGGTACGAGCAGTACTTC	CASSYAATGYEQYF
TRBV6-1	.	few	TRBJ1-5	TGTGCCAGCAGTGAAGCAAGGGGGAGGTCCTTTCAGCCCCAGCATTTT	CASSEARGRSFQPQHF
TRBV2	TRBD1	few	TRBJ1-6	TGTGCCAGCAGTGAAGCATCCGCCGGGACAGCTAATTCACCCCTCCACTTT	CASSEASAGTANSPLHF
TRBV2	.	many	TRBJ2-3	TGTGCCAGCAGTGAAGCCTGGCAGGGTGGATCAGATACGCAGTATTTT	CASSEAWQGGSDTQYF
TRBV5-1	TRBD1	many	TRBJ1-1	TGCGCCAGCAGTGGCGACAGGGTGGCTGAAGCTTTCTTT	CASSGDRVAEAFF
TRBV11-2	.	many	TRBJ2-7	TGTGCCAGCAGCTATGATGACTACGAGCAGTACTTC	CASSYDDYEQYF
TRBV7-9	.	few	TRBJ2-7	TGTGCCAGCAGCGATCCAGAGAGCTCCTACGAGCAGTACTTC	CASSDPESSYEQYF
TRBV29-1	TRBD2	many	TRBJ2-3	TGCAGCGTTGATCCGGCTAGCGGGATCACAGATACGCAGTATTTT	CSVDPASGITDTQYF
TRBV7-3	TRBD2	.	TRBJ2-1	TGTGCCAGCAGCCCCCGGGGGGGGACTCCGGGGGGGAATGAGCAGTTCTTC	CASSPRGGTPGGNEQFF
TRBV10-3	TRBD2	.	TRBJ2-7	TGTGCCATCAGTACTAGCGGGCCGGTTGACGAGCAGTACTTC	CAISTSGPVDEQYF